This is a list of T cell receptor beta chains from one sample in a study of CXCR3-negative and CXCR3-positive naive CD8 T cells. Each CDR3 protein gets one entry in TCRdb, which reprocessed the 5' RACE reads and gives no DNA. The sample has fewer than 55,000 distinct CDR3 sequences; the top ten hold around 1.5%. What was sequenced was naive CXCR3- CD8+ T cells from blood. All receptors come from a human donor in good health. Some clones in this sample may be carry-over from other donors' samples. Each CDR3 is given with its conserved first and last residue. The order of the fields is clone size, J gene, V gene, CDR3 protein. Only part of the rows carry a size: once, few, many, or a class if the clone is expanded.

.,TRBJ1-2,TRBV11-3,CASTDRVYGYTF
.,TRBJ1-6,TRBV29-1,CSVGDREGSPLHF
.,TRBJ2-2,TRBV12-3/TRBV12-4,CSSRTSNTGELFF
.,TRBJ1-1,TRBV15,CATSRDTEAFF
.,TRBJ2-1,TRBV4-2,CASSQDLASGRDEQFF
.,TRBJ2-2,TRBV15,CATSRVSGAGELFF
.,TRBJ2-3,TRBV29-1,CSVAPPGPQSADTQYF
.,TRBJ1-1,TRBV2,CASSERDSEGTEAFF
.,TRBJ2-2,TRBV6-5,CACSGGGTGELFF
medium-sized,TRBJ2-1,TRBV7-2,CASSIKRAPGNNEQFF
.,TRBJ2-5,TRBV6-2/TRBV6-3,CASSYWNRGAETQYF
.,TRBJ1-2,TRBV20-1,CSARTGRSNYGYTF
.,TRBJ2-7,TRBV7-9,CASSSPGASCEQYF
medium-sized,TRBJ2-7,TRBV20-1,CSAKDGGGIDEQYF
.,TRBJ1-1,TRBV5-8,CASSLMKGALVPFF
.,TRBJ2-3,TRBV9,CASSVDLTDTQYF
.,TRBJ2-7,TRBV20-1,CSARDVWDGTYEQYF
.,TRBJ2-1,TRBV9,CASSVYGQGGDEQFF
.,TRBJ2-4,TRBV29-1,CSVWALDIQYF
.,TRBJ2-1,TRBV10-3,CASPPSGTSGSSYNEQFF
.,TRBJ2-7,TRBV5-1,CASSLEVGGELTYEQYF
.,TRBJ2-7,TRBV6-2/TRBV6-3,CASSYEGITYEQYF
.,TRBJ2-5,TRBV3-1,CASSLTPGLTQETQYF
.,TRBJ1-2,TRBV28,CASRPAGPYYGYTF
.,TRBJ2-7,TRBV4-3,CASSQDYGTGGDEQYF
.,TRBJ1-5,TRBV28,CASSSWDRDYQPQHF
.,TRBJ2-3,TRBV29-1,CSVDDGLTDTQYF
.,TRBJ2-5,TRBV7-7,CASSPWTGEETQYF
.,TRBJ2-3,TRBV12-3/TRBV12-4,CASTLRGPPTDTQYF
.,TRBJ1-5,TRBV6-2/TRBV6-3,CASSYTGPTLNQPQHF
.,TRBJ1-2,TRBV29-1,CSVPLGALTNYGYTF
.,TRBJ2-5,TRBV5-5,CASSFFDRSVEIQYF
.,TRBJ2-7,TRBV29-1,CSVEDPSSGEYEQYF
.,TRBJ2-3,TRBV7-6,CATRGLELLGTDTQYF
.,TRBJ2-4,TRBV7-8,CASSQPGGNIQYF
.,TRBJ2-7,TRBV10-3,CAISESPGGGSSYEQYF
.,TRBJ2-7,TRBV7-9,CASSSAGTTSSYEQYF
.,TRBJ2-7,TRBV7-9,CASSPRGVEQYF
.,TRBJ1-3,TRBV25-1,CASSEGPSGNTIYF
.,TRBJ2-3,TRBV28,CASSHSSIQGGPDTQYF
.,TRBJ1-1,TRBV18,CASSSQQGKEMNTEAFF
.,TRBJ2-1,TRBV29-1,CSGVESSPGNEQFF
.,TRBJ2-7,TRBV15,CATSRMGDGREQYF
.,TRBJ2-3,TRBV27,CASSSTSTDTQYF
.,TRBJ2-7,TRBV5-1,CASSLGPGAEQYF
.,TRBJ1-2,TRBV5-1,CASSINREGYTF
.,TRBJ2-6,TRBV27,CASSLAGANVLTF
.,TRBJ2-7,TRBV9,CASSVGGRTLGEQYF
.,TRBJ2-1,TRBV19,CASSPGGRGYNEQFF
.,TRBJ2-7,TRBV30,CAWVESSYEQYF
.,TRBJ2-2,TRBV29-1,CSVEVPASVTGELFF
.,TRBJ1-2,TRBV7-9,CASSFAQGAGGYTF
.,TRBJ2-5,TRBV5-1,CASSLMTGLQETQYF
.,TRBJ1-2,TRBV25-1,CASSEYGAVLPWDYGYTF